This T cell receptor beta chain comes out of a study of CD8 T cells in Susac syndrome. In blood CD8+ and CD4+ T cells, TCR beta underwent sequencing. FACS enriched CD8+ TEMRA cells, while bulk CD8+ and CD4+ were negatively isolated. CDR3 length equals 12 residues. V shed 4 bases and J shed 8 bases, with 10 bases lying between them. Germline V lookup: CDR1 KGHDR, CDR2 SFDVKD. Reverse transcription of about 0.45 to 1 ug RNA was carried out with random hexamers. TCRdb reanalysed the immunoSEQ multiplex PCR reads using MiXCR and keeps one entry per CDR3 protein. This table holds 300,000 to 350,000 distinct CDR3 sequences, just over 90% found once.

This clonotype was obtained from a human donor with multiple sclerosis. Material for sequencing was CD4+ T cells from PBMCs. The V gene is TRBV24-1, the J gene TRBJ1-2; D may be TRBD1 (5 bases). CDR3 nucleotides: TGTGCCACCAGTGACCCAGGGTACGGCTACACCTTC. It is translated as CATSDPGYGYTF.